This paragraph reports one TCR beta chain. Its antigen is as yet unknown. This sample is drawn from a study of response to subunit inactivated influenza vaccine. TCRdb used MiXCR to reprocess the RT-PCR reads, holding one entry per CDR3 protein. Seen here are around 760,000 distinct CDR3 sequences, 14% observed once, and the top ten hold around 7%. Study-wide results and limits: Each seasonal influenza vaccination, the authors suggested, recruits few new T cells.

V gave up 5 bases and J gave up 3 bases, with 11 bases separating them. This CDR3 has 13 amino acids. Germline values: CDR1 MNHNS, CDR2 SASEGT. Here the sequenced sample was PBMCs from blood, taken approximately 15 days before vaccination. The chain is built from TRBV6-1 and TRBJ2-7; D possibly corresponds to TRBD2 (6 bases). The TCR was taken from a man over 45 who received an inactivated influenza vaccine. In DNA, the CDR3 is TGTGCCAGCAGTCGCTTGGGGGGCTACGAGCAGTACTTC. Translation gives CASSRLGGYEQYF.